Listed here are 10 T cell receptor beta chains from one sample, sequenced in a study of cytomegalovirus exposure and HLA in healthy donors. The PCR employed 60 Vbeta primers together with 13 Jbeta primers. The table came from immunoSEQ multiplex PCR; TCRdb's copy has only in-frame clones and leaves some out. In total, the table holds 74,000 or so clones. The sequencing input was PBMCs. The source of these receptors is a woman between 55 and 75 years old in good health and CMV-seronegative.

The CDR3 is CAGEGTGGGGELFF. In DNA, the CDR3 is TGTGCCGGGGAGGGGACAGGGGGCGGCGGGGAGCTGTTTTTT. The gene calls are TRBV6-6 and TRBJ2-2; 12 nucleotides align to TRBD1. Germline CDR1 MNHNY, CDR2 SVGAGI (reference sequence). This CDR3 spans 14 amino acids. The trim removed 11 bases at V and 7 bases at J, leaving 8 bases unmatched.

V is TRBV7-9 and J is TRBJ1-6; 9 positions agree with TRBD1. Germline CDR1 reads SEHNR; CDR2 reads FQNEAQ (reference sequence). This CDR3 is 19 amino acids long. Trimming cost V 5 bases and J 7 bases; bases outside gene matches: 18. CDR3 residues: CASSHSSGPQGARNSPLHF. DNA for the CDR3: TGTGCCAGCAGCCATTCCTCGGGTCCACAGGGGGCGAGGAATTCACCCCTCCACTTT.

The rearrangement links TRBV18 to TRBJ1-1; D gene ambiguous. CDR1 and CDR2 from the germline V gene are KGHSH and LQKENI. The CDR3 runs to 16 residues. V lost 1 base, J lost 1 base, and 13 bases lay in between. CDR3 sequence reads: CASSPQRHSQNTEAFF. CDR3 nucleotide sequence: TGTGCCAGCTCACCACAAAGACACAGCCAGAACACTGAAGCTTTCTTT.

The chain carries TRBV5-4 and TRBJ1-4; 7 bases line up with TRBD1. V was clipped by 5 bases and J by 4 bases; unmatched bases: 11. The germline V gene has CDR1 SGHNT and CDR2 YYREEE (reference sequence). The CDR3 totals 16 residues. The CDR3 nucleotides are TGTGCCAGCAGTTATAACCGGGACAGCCTTAATGAAAAACTGTTTTTT. Translation: CASSYNRDSLNEKLFF.

The chain has TRBV11-1 and TRBJ2-4, with 7 positions matching TRBD1. Germline V CDR1 and CDR2: SGHAT, FQDESV (reference sequence). The trim removed 5 bases at V and 0 bases at J, leaving 4 bases unmatched. This CDR3 is 15 amino acids long. CDR3 protein: CASSEDRTAKNIQYF. In DNA, the CDR3 is TGTGCCAGCAGCGAGGACAGGACAGCCAAAAACATTCAGTACTTC.

V usage is TRBV15 and J usage is TRBJ2-7; 12 nucleotides line up with TRBD1. This CDR3 region has 14 residues. The ends lost 5 bases at V and 5 bases at J; junction bases unmatched: 4. CDR1 LNHNV and CDR2 YYDKDF come from the germline V gene (reference sequence). The CDR3 nucleotides read TGTGCCACCAGCCCCGGGACAGGGGGCAACGAGCAGTACTTC. It is translated as CATSPGTGGNEQYF.

The chain employs TRBV15 and TRBJ2-5, with a possible D match to TRBD1 (5 bases). The DNA end favors TRBJ2-7, so the J call may be wrong. CDR1 LNHNV and CDR2 YYDKDF come from the germline V gene (reference sequence). The CDR3 runs 13 residues. CDR3 residues: CATRQPPAYEQYF. DNA of the CDR3: TGTGCCACACGACAGCCTCCGGCCTACGAGCAGTACTTC.

The V call is TRBV7-3, the J call TRBJ2-5; 8 positions agree with TRBD2. The J call could be wrong; TRBJ2-7 is a better fit for the DNA end. The CDR3 spans 14 residues. The germline V gene encodes CDR1 SGHTA and CDR2 FQGTGA. This CDR3 is CASSSSSGDGEQYF. DNA for the CDR3: TGTGCCAGCAGCTCCAGTAGCGGGGACGGCGAGCAGTACTTC.

V gene TRBV9 combines with J gene TRBJ2-1, with TRBD2 as a possible D gene (6 bases). Trimming removed 0 bases from V and 2 bases from J, with 12 bases in between. This CDR3 is 16 amino acids long. CDR1 SGDLS and CDR2 YYNGEE come from the germline V gene. CDR3 region: CASSVVAAVPYNEQFF. In DNA form, the CDR3 reads TGTGCCAGCAGCGTAGTAGCGGCAGTCCCCTACAATGAGCAGTTCTTC. Full variable domain (remainder filled in from reference TRBV9 and TRBJ2-1): DSGVTQTPKHLITATGQRVTLRCSPRSGDLSVYWYQQSLDQGLQFLIQYYNGEERAKGNILERFSAQQFPDLHSELNLSSLELGDSALYFCASSVVAAVPYNEQFFGPGTRLTVL.

The rearrangement uses TRBV4-1 and TRBJ2-2; 7 nucleotides match TRBD2. The CDR3 totals 14 residues. Unmatched junction bases numbered 6, after V lost 4 bases and J lost 7 bases. The germline CDR1 and CDR2 sequences are MGHRA and YSYEKL. The CDR3 sequence: CASSRGLSFGELFF. CDR3 sequence (DNA): TGCGCCAGCAGCCGGGGACTATCTTTCGGGGAGCTGTTTTTT.